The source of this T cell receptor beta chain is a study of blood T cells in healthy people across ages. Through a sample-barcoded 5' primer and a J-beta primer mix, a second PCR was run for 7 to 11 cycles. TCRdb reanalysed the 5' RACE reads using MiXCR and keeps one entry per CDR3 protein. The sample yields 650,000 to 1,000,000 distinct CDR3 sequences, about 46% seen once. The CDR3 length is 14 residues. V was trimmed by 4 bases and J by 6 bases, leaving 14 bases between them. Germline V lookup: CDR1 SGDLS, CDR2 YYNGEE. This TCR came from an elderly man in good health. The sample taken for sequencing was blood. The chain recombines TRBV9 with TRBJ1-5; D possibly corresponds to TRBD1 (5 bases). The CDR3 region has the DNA TGTGCCAGCAGCCTAGAGGGGAATTTTCAGCCCCAGCATTTT. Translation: CASSLEGNFQPQHF.